The source of this T cell receptor (beta chain) is a study of blood T cell repertoires in COVID-19. Study overall: Acute-phase and convalescent COVID-19 samples originated in the United States, Italy and Spain. Sources were T cells, B-cell-depleted T cells, or PBMCs; the material itself was cDNA or gDNA.

Original analysis: The assay estimated nucleated cells by amplifying reference gene primers. Generated by immunoSEQ multiplex PCR, the TCRdb table keeps only in-frame clones and is missing some. V and J calls and clone size are given by that table; D and trimming were obtained from the DNA. Here the sample spans 65,000 to 80,000 clones, around 82% being singletons. Germline V gene lookup returns CDR1 LNHDA and CDR2 SQIVND (reference sequence). The CDR3 runs 13 residues. V lost 2 bases and J 4 bases, leaving 6 bases between the germline ends. This receptor was identified in a human donor in a cohort sampled during active COVID-19. V gene TRBV19 combines with J gene TRBJ1-5; D is undetermined. The material sequenced was peripheral blood. The CDR3 DNA follows: TGTGCCAGTAGTATATCACTAAATCAGCCCCAGCATTTT. As protein: CASSISLNQPQHF. The whole variable domain, remainder taken from reference TRBV19 and TRBJ1-5, is DGGITQSPKYLFRKEGQNVTLSCEQNLNHDAMYWYRQDPGQGLRLIYYSQIVNDFQKGDIAEGYSVSREKKESFPLTVTSAQKNPTAFYLCASSISLNQPQHFGDGTRLSIL.